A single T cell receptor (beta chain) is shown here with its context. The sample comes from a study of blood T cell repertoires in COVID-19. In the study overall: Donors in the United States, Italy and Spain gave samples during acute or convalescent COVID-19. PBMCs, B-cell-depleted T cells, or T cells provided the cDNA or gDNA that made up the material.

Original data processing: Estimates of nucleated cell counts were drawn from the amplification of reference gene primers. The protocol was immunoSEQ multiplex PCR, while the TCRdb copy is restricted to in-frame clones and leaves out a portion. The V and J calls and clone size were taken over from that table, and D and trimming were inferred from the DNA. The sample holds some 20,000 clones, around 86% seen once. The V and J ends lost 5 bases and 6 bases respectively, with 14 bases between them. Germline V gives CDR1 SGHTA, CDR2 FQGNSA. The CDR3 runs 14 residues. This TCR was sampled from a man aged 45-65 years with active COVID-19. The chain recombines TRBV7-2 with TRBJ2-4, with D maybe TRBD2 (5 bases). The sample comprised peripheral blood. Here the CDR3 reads CASSPGRAGNIQYF. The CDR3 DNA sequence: TGTGCCAGCAGCCCGGGCCGGGCGGGAAACATTCAGTACTTC.